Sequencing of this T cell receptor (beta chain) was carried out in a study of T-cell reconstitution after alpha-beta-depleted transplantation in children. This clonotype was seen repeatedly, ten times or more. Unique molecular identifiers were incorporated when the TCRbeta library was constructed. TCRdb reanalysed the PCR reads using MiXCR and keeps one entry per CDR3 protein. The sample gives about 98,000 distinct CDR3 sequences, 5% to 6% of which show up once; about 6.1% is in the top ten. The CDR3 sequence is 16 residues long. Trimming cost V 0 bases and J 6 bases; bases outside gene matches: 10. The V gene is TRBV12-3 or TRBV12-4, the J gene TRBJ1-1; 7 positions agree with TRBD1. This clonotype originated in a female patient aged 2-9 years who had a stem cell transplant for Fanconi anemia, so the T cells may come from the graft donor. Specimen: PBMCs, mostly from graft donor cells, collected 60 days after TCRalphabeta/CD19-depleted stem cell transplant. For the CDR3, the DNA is TGTGCCAGCAGTTTAGCTGGACAGGCCAATTGGGCTGAAGCTTTCTTT. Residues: CASSLAGQANWAEAFF.